The clone carrying this T cell receptor (beta chain) came up once. The data belong to a study of T cell changes during pregnancy in multiple sclerosis. The assay was immunoSEQ multiplex PCR, and TCRdb's table has in-frame clones only and misses some. The sample has tens of thousands of clones, approximately 92% seen once. The CDR3 runs 13 residues. The V and J ends lost 6 bases and 5 bases respectively, with 13 bases between them. From germline, CDR1 is MNHNS and CDR2 SASEGT. This sequence originates from a female donor in good health, enrolled as a control in a pregnancy study. Sequenced here: peripheral blood, sampled in the third trimester of pregnancy. The genes are TRBV6-1 and TRBJ1-1, with TRBD1 as a possible D gene (5 bases). CDR3 coding DNA: TGTGCCAGCAGGGTCGGGGGTAGTACTGAAGCTTTCTTT. Its protein product is CASRVGGSTEAFF.